A single sample is the source of the 29 T cell receptor beta chains below, sequenced in a study of T-cell reconstitution after alpha-beta-depleted transplantation in children. Unique molecular identifiers were incorporated during preparation of the TCRbeta library. TCRdb redid the calling of the PCR reads with MiXCR, one entry per CDR3 protein. Of some 80,000 distinct CDR3 sequences in the sample, approximately 18% were seen once. The sample was PBMCs, mostly from graft donor cells, taken 360 days after TCRalphabeta/CD19-depleted stem cell transplant. These receptors originate from a male patient aged 2 to 10 who had a stem cell transplant for acute lymphoblastic leukemia, so the T cells may come from the graft donor.

The V gene is TRBV10-2, the J gene TRBJ2-1; maybe TRBD1 (6 bases). CDR1 WSHSY and CDR2 SAAADI come from the germline V gene. The CDR3 consists of 14 residues. V lost 4 bases and J lost 1, with 8 bases in between. The CDR3 is CASSVRGSYNEQFF. Written as DNA, the CDR3 is TGCGCCAGCAGTGTTAGGGGGTCCTACAATGAGCAGTTCTTC.

This clonotype was observed a handful of times. The chain has TRBV18 and TRBJ1-5; D unclear. From germline, CDR1 is KGHSH and CDR2 LQKENI. The V end lost 5 bases, the J end lost 3 bases, and 5 bases lay between the germline ends. The CDR3 consists of 12 residues. The DNA of the CDR3 is TGTGCCAGCTCAGCGACCAATCAGCCCCAGCATTTT. Its translation: CASSATNQPQHF.

This clonotype occurred a few times. The V call is TRBV6-1, the J call TRBJ1-2; no clear D. V was pared by 4 bases and J by 7 bases, with 13 bases between. The germline CDR1 and CDR2 sequences are MNHNS and SASEGT. CDR3 length equals 13 residues. The CDR3 region has the DNA TGTGCCAGCAGTGCGGCGGCCCGCTTTGGCTACACCTTC. Translation: CASSAAARFGYTF.

This clonotype was observed many times. This chain connects TRBV2 to TRBJ2-1, with 16 positions matching TRBD2. Unmatched junction bases numbered 11, after V lost 6 bases and J lost 0 bases. Germline V gene sequence: CDR1 SNHLY, CDR2 FYNNEI. The CDR3 runs 20 residues. CDR3: CASRKAPGLAGGSSYNEQFF. DNA of the CDR3: TGTGCCAGCAGGAAAGCACCGGGACTAGCGGGAGGGAGCTCCTACAATGAGCAGTTCTTC.

This clonotype was seen more than once but under ten times. The V and J genes are TRBV11-2 and TRBJ2-2, with 10 bases aligning to TRBD2. There are 20 residues in the CDR3. Germline V gene lookup returns CDR1 SGHAT and CDR2 FQNNGV. The J segment lost 0 bases and the V segment lost 3 bases, leaving 13 bases of the junction unmatched. CDR3 sequence (DNA): TGTGCCAGCAGCTTCAGGTGGAGGACTAGCGGAACAGCGAACACCGGGGAGCTGTTTTTT. It encodes CASSFRWRTSGTANTGELFF.

There are many counts of this clonotype. As DNA, the CDR3 is TGTGCCAGCGGTCCTACTCGTGTTGGGGTGCAGTTCTTC. It codes for CASGPTRVGVQFF. This rearrangement joins TRBV2 to TRBJ2-1; D gene ambiguous. Trimming stripped 8 bases from V and 12 bases from J, with 20 bases between. Germline CDR1 is SNHLY and CDR2 is FYNNEI. The CDR3 contains 13 residues.

The table lists this clonotype with many counts. The chain combines TRBV7-9 with TRBJ2-7; TRBD2 is a possible D gene (5 bases). CDR3 length equals 14 residues. In germline, CDR1 is SEHNR, CDR2 FQNEAQ (reference sequence). Deletions cut 2 bases from V and 5 bases from J, with 13 bases between. The CDR3 loop reads CASSLLEGLNEQYF. CDR3 bases: TGTGCCAGCAGCTTACTTGAGGGCCTGAACGAGCAGTACTTC.

In this sample, this clonotype turned up a few times. The rearrangement joins TRBV11-2 to TRBJ2-7, with D perhaps TRBD1 (6 bases). CDR1 and CDR2 (germline): SGHAT, FQNNGV. This CDR3 is 15 amino acids long. Trimming stripped 5 bases from V and 3 bases from J, with 17 bases between. CDR3 sequence (DNA): TGTGCCAGCAGCCCCTCCGGGACACAAGGCTACGAGCAGTACTTC. This codes for CASSPSGTQGYEQYF.

V and J are TRBV2 and TRBJ2-3; D is perhaps TRBD2 (5 bases). The germline V gene has CDR1 SNHLY and CDR2 FYNNEI. The CDR3 has 13 residues. V was trimmed by 8 bases and J by 2 bases, leaving 11 bases between them. CDR3 loop: CASPSLTTDTQYF. The DNA for the CDR3 is TGTGCCAGCCCTAGCCTTACCACAGATACGCAGTATTTT.

V is TRBV6-2 or TRBV6-3 and J is TRBJ2-4, with D possibly TRBD1 on 5 matching bases. CDR3 size: 12 residues. V was pared by 0 bases and J by 10 bases, with 7 bases between. Germline CDR1 MNHEY, CDR2 SVGEGT. The CDR3 DNA follows: TGTGCCAGCAGTTACTCGGGGCCGATTCAGTACTTC. It yields the protein CASSYSGPIQYF.

J is TRBJ2-1 and V is TRBV10-3, with TRBD1 matching over 8 bases. After removal of 6 bases from V and 7 bases from J, the junction contained 8 bases not matched to a gene. The germline V gene encodes CDR1 ENHRY and CDR2 SYGVKD. The CDR3 sequence is 14 residues long. Written as DNA, the CDR3 is TGTGCCATCAGGGCCCCGGACAGGGATAATGAGCAGTTCTTC. This codes for CAIRAPDRDNEQFF.

The rearrangement links TRBV5-1 to TRBJ2-2; D is unclear. V was clipped by 1 base and J by 0 bases, with 7 bases between them. The CDR3 totals 15 residues. Germline-derived CDR1 and CDR2 are SGHRS and YFSETQ. The CDR3 loop reads CASSLLGTNTGELFF. CDR3 nucleotide sequence: TGCGCCAGCAGCTTGTTGGGCACGAACACCGGGGAGCTGTTTTTT.

The gene calls are TRBV10-3 and TRBJ2-5; perhaps TRBD2 as D (5 bases). This CDR3 has 15 amino acids. V was cut by 4 bases and J by 2 bases, with 14 bases left in between. Germline loops: CDR1 ENHRY, CDR2 SYGVKD. CDR3 in amino acids: CAISGTKGGQETQYF. CDR3 DNA: TGTGCCATCAGTGGTACTAAGGGCGGGCAAGAGACCCAGTACTTC.

The rearrangement links TRBV6-1 to TRBJ2-1; 13 bases are a match to TRBD2. The CDR3 runs 16 residues. The V gene end was trimmed by 4 bases and the J gene end by 7 bases; junction bases not matched to a gene: 7. Per the germline V gene, CDR1 is MNHNS and CDR2 is SASEGT. CDR3 residues: CASSGPGLAGRNEQFF. The CDR3 nucleotides read TGTGCCAGCAGTGGACCGGGACTAGCGGGAAGAAATGAGCAGTTCTTC.

This clonotype was picked up a small number of times. This rearrangement joins TRBV24-1 to TRBJ2-2; 9 positions match TRBD1. CDR3 length equals 14 residues. Trimming removed 12 bases from V and 0 bases from J; junction bases left unmatched: 4. Germline CDR1 KGHDR, CDR2 SFDVKD. This CDR3 is CAVRTGANTGELFF. CDR3 bases: TGTGCCGTTCGGACAGGGGCGAACACCGGGGAGCTGTTTTTT.

This clonotype was seen only a few times. The chain recombines TRBV6-1 with TRBJ1-1; a weak D match, TRBD1 (5 bases). This CDR3 comprises 13 residues. The germline V gene encodes CDR1 MNHNS and CDR2 SASEGT. V was pared by 7 bases and J by 5 bases, with 14 bases between. Here the CDR3 reads CASNGQGMTEAFF. CDR3 sequence (DNA): TGTGCCAGCAACGGTCAGGGTATGACTGAAGCTTTCTTT.

The table lists this clonotype with a few counts. This rearrangement joins TRBV10-3 to TRBJ2-2; unclear D gene. Germline-derived CDR1 and CDR2 are ENHRY and SYGVKD. The ends were cut back, 6 bases at V and 5 bases at J, with 19 bases in the middle. The CDR3 sequence is 16 residues long. This CDR3 is CAISALMGSRTGELFF. The CDR3 DNA reads as TGTGCCATCAGCGCCCTTATGGGATCTCGAACCGGGGAGCTGTTTTTT.

This clonotype was seen a handful of times. This chain joins TRBV3-1 and TRBJ2-7; no clear D gene. Germline CDR1 LGHDT, CDR2 YNNKEL (reference sequence). The ends were cut back, 6 bases at V and 0 bases at J, with 15 bases in the middle. This CDR3 region has 15 residues. CDR3 region: CASSRKFYSSYEQYF. CDR3 sequence (DNA): TGTGCCAGCAGTCGTAAGTTCTACAGCTCCTACGAGCAGTACTTC.

This clonotype was observed a few times. This chain links TRBV20-1 with TRBJ2-3; tentatively, D is TRBD2 (6 bases). The germline gives CDR1 DFQATT, CDR2 SNEGSKA (reference sequence). V gave up 5 bases and J gave up 0 bases, with 15 bases separating them. The CDR3 runs 15 residues. CDR3 sequence reads: CSAAAGSGSTDTQYF. The CDR3 DNA reads as TGCAGTGCTGCCGCAGGGAGCGGGAGCACAGATACGCAGTATTTT.

This clonotype was observed many times. The DNA of the CDR3 is TGTGCCAGCAGGCGGACTAGCGGGCACACAGATACGCAGTATTTT. This sequence encodes CASRRTSGHTDTQYF. The chain employs TRBV7-9 and TRBJ2-3; 11 nucleotides match TRBD2. V lost 6 bases and J lost 2; bases outside the gene matches: 4. The CDR3 runs 15 residues. Germline CDR1 SEHNR, CDR2 FQNEAQ (reference sequence).

The rearrangement joins TRBV10-3 to TRBJ1-1; no clear D gene. Trimming left V 4 bases short and J 2 bases short, with 8 bases between. The CDR3 has 13 residues. Germline loops: CDR1 ENHRY, CDR2 SYGVKD. The chain's CDR3 is CAISARTNTEAFF. In nucleotides, the CDR3 is TGTGCCATCAGTGCCAGGACCAACACTGAAGCTTTCTTT.

As concerns this clonotype: The limits of the CDR3 on the DNA are not certain, so only TCRdb's listed CDR3 is given. J is TRBJ2-7 and V is TRBV7-9; TRBD1 reflects the table's D call only, with no check against the DNA. The CDR3 spans 13 amino acids, including both terminal residues. Germline CDR1 is SEHNR and CDR2 is FQNEAQ (reference sequence). The CDR3 loop is CASSLFGQGAPYF.

This clonotype showed up just a few times. The chain is built from TRBV7-9 and TRBJ2-2; 11 nucleotides line up with TRBD1. V was pared by 4 bases and J by 7 bases, with 8 bases of the junction left unmatched. The germline CDR1 and CDR2 sequences are SEHNR and FQNEAQ (reference sequence). CDR3 length equals 16 residues. CDR3 nucleotides: TGTGCCAGCAGCTCGCCGGGACAGGGGGTTAGCGGGGAGCTGTTTTTT. Translating gives CASSSPGQGVSGELFF.

This clonotype was detected a few times. The J gene is TRBJ2-5, the V gene TRBV5-1; the D is unclear. There are 12 residues in the CDR3. Trimming removed 5 bases from V and 1 base from J, with 6 bases in between. CDR1 and CDR2 (germline): SGHRS, YFSETQ. Written as DNA, the CDR3 is TGCGCCAGCAGTCTTTCCCAAGAGACCCAGTACTTC. Its protein is CASSLSQETQYF. Complete variable domain (other parts from reference TRBV5-1 and TRBJ2-5): KAGVTQTPRYLIKTRGQQVTLSCSPISGHRSVSWYQQTPGQGLQFLFEYFSETQRNKGNFPGRFSGRQFSNSRSEMNVSTLELGDSALYLCASSLSQETQYFGPGTRLLVL.

This clonotype was observed at least ten times. V is TRBV12-3 or TRBV12-4 and J is TRBJ2-5; D gene unclear. V was cut by 2 bases and J by 5 bases, with 15 bases left in between. The CDR3 totals 15 residues. The CDR3 region is CASSLTHTMIETQYF. CDR3 in DNA: TGTGCCAGCAGTTTAACCCACACAATGATCGAGACCCAGTACTTC.

This chain links TRBV5-1 with TRBJ2-4, with 8 bases that match TRBD1. The germline V gene has CDR1 SGHRS and CDR2 YFSETQ. CDR3 length: 17 residues. The V and J ends lost 0 bases and 0 bases, in that order; junction bases with no gene match: 5. The CDR3 DNA reads TGCGCCAGCAGCTTGGGGCAGGGGGCGAGAGCCAAAAACATTCAGTACTTC. Its translation: CASSLGQGARAKNIQYF.

This clonotype has more than one count but fewer than ten. The junction shows a germline mismatch at one end, possibly a read error. Here the CDR3 reads CASSLAGRAYEQYF. CDR3 nucleotides: TGTGCCAGCAGCCTAGCGGGTAGGGCTTACGAGCAGTACTTC. The chain recombines TRBV7-6 with TRBJ2-7; 8 positions match TRBD2. Germline loops: CDR1 SGHVS, CDR2 FNYEAQ. The CDR3 length is 14 residues.

This clonotype was detected only a few times. This rearrangement joins TRBV4-2 to TRBJ2-2, with D maybe TRBD1 (6 bases). The ends were cut back, 0 bases at V and 0 bases at J, with 11 bases in the middle. Germline lookup yields CDR1 LGHNA and CDR2 YNFKEQ. There are 17 residues in the CDR3. This CDR3 reads CASSQDPNRANTGELFF. For the CDR3, the DNA is TGTGCCAGCAGCCAAGATCCGAACAGGGCGAACACCGGGGAGCTGTTTTTT.

This clonotype was recorded at least ten times. The J gene is TRBJ1-1, the V gene TRBV5-4; D gene unclear. CDR1 is SGHNT and CDR2 is YYREEE in the germline V gene (reference sequence). V lost 0 bases and J 1 base, leaving 7 bases between the germline ends. This CDR3 contains 14 residues. The CDR3 sequence: CASSLDTSNTEAFF. CDR3 sequence (DNA): TGTGCCAGCAGCTTGGACACTTCGAACACTGAAGCTTTCTTT.